These 29 T cell receptor beta chains share one sample of origin, sequenced in a study of blood T cell repertoires in COVID-19. TCRdb's copy holds only in-frame clones and misses some; the assay was immunoSEQ multiplex PCR. This table holds about 320,000 clones, 90% found once. Sequencing was performed on PBMCs or T cells enriched from blood (not recorded which). Receptors originate from a woman under 40 who had been exposed to COVID-19.

The chain is built from TRBV4-2 and TRBJ1-5; D is undetermined. Germline CDR1 is LGHNA and CDR2 is YNFKEQ. The length of the CDR3 is 16 residues. Trimming shortened V by 1 base and J by 3 bases, and 13 bases separated the two germline ends. CDR3: CASSQAEGSNNQPQHF. The CDR3, as DNA: TGTGCCAGCAGCCAAGCGGAGGGCAGTAACAATCAGCCCCAGCATTTT.

This chain connects TRBV21-1 to TRBJ2-7; the listed D gene, TRBD2, was not tested against the DNA. TRBV21-1 constitutes a pseudogene. This CDR3 has 15 amino acids. In DNA, the CDR3 is TGTGCCAGCAGCAAAGAAAAAGTTCCGGTTTGCGAGCAGTACTTC. This sequence encodes CASSKEKVPVCEQYF.

The rearrangement uses TRBV13 and TRBJ1-1; D is undetermined. Trimming left V 6 bases short and J 2 bases short, with 16 bases between. Germline CDR1 PRHDT, CDR2 FYEKMQ (reference sequence). The CDR3 has 15 amino acids. Written as DNA, the CDR3 is TGTGCCAGCAGTGCAATGCGGGCCGGCAACACTGAAGCTTTCTTT. It specifies CASSAMRAGNTEAFF.

In DNA, the CDR3 is TGTGCCAGCAGCTTGACTTCTACAGGATCGAGGAGAAAACTGTTTTTT. This gives the protein CASSLTSTGSRRKLFF. The chain is built from TRBV5-4 and TRBJ1-4; D perhaps matches TRBD1 (5 bases). V lost 1 base to trimming and J lost 10 bases, with 20 bases between them. Germline V gene data show CDR1 as SGHNT and CDR2 as YYREEE (reference sequence). The CDR3 runs 16 residues.

The chain couples TRBV13 to TRBJ2-5; TRBD2 aligns across 11 bases. J lost 2 bases, V lost 4 bases, and 3 bases had no gene match. The CDR3 spans 15 residues. Germline loops: CDR1 PRHDT, CDR2 FYEKMQ (reference sequence). The CDR3 DNA follows: TGTGCCAGCAGCTCGGGACTAGCGGATCAAGAGACCCAGTACTTC. Translating gives CASSSGLADQETQYF.

This chain joins TRBV7-9 and TRBJ2-2; D gene unclear. Looked up from germline, CDR1 is SEHNR and CDR2 is FQNEAQ (reference sequence). The CDR3 is made up of 17 amino acids. Trimming left V 3 bases short and J 1 base short, with 15 bases between. Here the CDR3 DNA reads TGTGCCAGCAGCTTTACAGCCCCACATATGAACACCGGGGAGCTGTTTTTT. It yields the protein CASSFTAPHMNTGELFF.

The rearrangement uses TRBV30 and TRBJ1-2; D is undetermined. The ends were cut back, 4 bases at V and 0 bases at J, with 9 bases in the middle. CDR3 length: 13 residues. Germline V gene data show CDR1 as GTSNPN and CDR2 as SVGIG (reference sequence). CDR3 nucleotide sequence: TGTGCCTGGAACAGTCATACTAACTATGGCTACACCTTC. This gives the protein CAWNSHTNYGYTF.

V usage is TRBV7-9 and J usage is TRBJ2-7, with TRBD2 matching 11 bases. This CDR3 is built from 14 residues. With 4 bases clipped from V and 3 bases from J, the junction kept 2 bases outside the gene matches. Looked up from germline, CDR1 is SEHNR and CDR2 is FQNEAQ (reference sequence). The CDR3 DNA reads TGTGCCAGCAGCTCTAGCGGGGGGCACTACGAGCAGTACTTC. Its translation: CASSSSGGHYEQYF.

The rearrangement uses TRBV24-1 and TRBJ2-2; 12 bases are a match to TRBD2. The ends lost 9 bases at V and 3 bases at J; junction bases unmatched: 7. The CDR3 length is 16 residues. Germline V CDR1 and CDR2: KGHDR, SFDVKD. This CDR3 is CATETSGGVYTGELFF. Here the CDR3 DNA reads TGTGCCACCGAGACTAGCGGGGGCGTATACACCGGGGAGCTGTTTTTT.

The J gene is TRBJ1-2, the V gene TRBV6-5, with 10 bases identical to TRBD1. The CDR3 length is 16 residues. V was clipped by 0 bases and J by 3 bases; unmatched bases: 4. The V gene's germline CDR1 is MNHEY and CDR2 SVGAGI. The CDR3 loop is CASSYSGGQGHYGYTF. CDR3 in DNA: TGTGCCAGCAGTTACTCGGGGGGACAGGGGCACTATGGCTACACCTTC.

J is TRBJ2-7 and V is TRBV24-1; the match to TRBD2 covers 7 bases. Germline lookup yields CDR1 KGHDR and CDR2 SFDVKD. J gave up 3 bases and V 5 bases, and 6 bases lay outside the gene matches. This CDR3 spans 14 amino acids. CDR3 nucleotides: TGTGCCACCAGTGGGGGCGGGGGAGGCTACGAGCAGTACTTC. It encodes CATSGGGGGYEQYF.

The chain joins TRBV7-2 to TRBJ2-2; 8 positions match TRBD1. From germline, CDR1 is SGHTA and CDR2 FQGNSA. The CDR3 has 15 residues. Germline trimming cut 5 bases from V and 6 bases from J; bases unmatched to any gene: 8. The CDR3 DNA sequence: TGTGCCAGCAGCCCCCGGACAGGGCCCGCCGGGGAGCTGTTTTTT. The encoded protein is CASSPRTGPAGELFF.

This chain uses TRBV6-5 with TRBJ1-5; possibly TRBD1 for D (6 bases). This CDR3 has 15 amino acids. From germline, CDR1 is MNHEY and CDR2 SVGAGI. V lost 5 bases and J lost 1, with 12 bases in between. This chain's CDR3 is CASSPIGQSNQPQHF. The CDR3 region has the DNA TGTGCCAGCAGTCCTATCGGACAGAGCAATCAGCCCCAGCATTTT.

The chain is built from TRBV7-2 and TRBJ1-6; no firm D call. V was pared by 1 base and J by 8 bases, with 9 bases between. The CDR3 has 14 residues. The germline V gene has CDR1 SGHTA and CDR2 FQGNSA. The CDR3 bases are TGTGCCAGCAGCTTAGTATTTCAGGATTCACCCCTCCACTTT. Amino acids: CASSLVFQDSPLHF.

The chain links TRBV5-1 to TRBJ1-2; tentatively, D is TRBD1 (5 bases). The germline V gene encodes CDR1 SGHRS and CDR2 YFSETQ. This CDR3 comprises 14 residues. V lost 0 bases and J 2 bases, leaving 8 bases between the germline ends. The CDR3 region is CASSLDSGNYGYTF. As DNA, the CDR3 is TGCGCCAGCAGCTTGGACTCAGGGAACTATGGCTACACCTTC.

The chain is built from TRBV7-3 and TRBJ1-1, with D unclear. Trimming left V 5 bases short and J 3 bases short, with 10 bases between. CDR3 size: 13 residues. CDR1 and CDR2 from the germline V gene are SGHTA and FQGTGA. The CDR3, as DNA: TGTGCCAGCAGCGCACCAGGCGACACTGAAGCTTTCTTT. It yields the protein CASSAPGDTEAFF.

The CDR3 DNA sequence: TGTGCCAGTAGTGTCGACAGGGCAGAGCAGTACTTC. Its protein is CASSVDRAEQYF. The J gene is TRBJ2-7, the V gene TRBV19; 7 nucleotides match TRBD1. The germline CDR1 and CDR2 sequences are LNHDA and SQIVND (reference sequence). This CDR3 is built from 12 residues. The J segment lost 7 bases and the V segment lost 5 bases, leaving 5 bases of the junction unmatched.

This clone was seen only once. V is TRBV2 and J is TRBJ1-1; possibly TRBD1 for D (6 bases). CDR1 and CDR2 (germline): SNHLY, FYNNEI. V was clipped by 9 bases and J by 4 bases, with 12 bases between them. This CDR3 contains 12 residues. CDR3 loop: CASRTGFTEAFF. Written as DNA, the CDR3 is TGTGCCAGTCGTACAGGGTTCACTGAAGCTTTCTTT.

This clone was recorded once. The V call is TRBV18, the J call TRBJ2-3; a weak D match, TRBD1 (6 bases). This CDR3 comprises 15 residues. V was pared by 0 bases and J by 3 bases, with 10 bases between. The germline V gene has CDR1 KGHSH and CDR2 LQKENI. As DNA, the CDR3 is TGTGCCAGCTCACCACCAAGGCAGGGGACAGATACGCAGTATTTT. It encodes CASSPPRQGTDTQYF.

This chain links TRBV11-2 with TRBJ2-2; TRBD2 matches at 9 bases. The V gene's germline CDR1 is SGHAT and CDR2 FQNNGV. The CDR3 is 15 amino acids. V lost 5 bases, J lost 3 bases, and 4 bases stayed unmatched. In DNA form, the CDR3 reads TGTGCCAGCAGCCCTGGACTAGCGTACACCGGGGAGCTGTTTTTT. Its translation: CASSPGLAYTGELFF.

Concerning this clone itself: Other nucleotide sequences from this sample produce the same CDR3. The chain couples TRBV5-1 to TRBJ2-3, with a weak D call TRBD1 (5 bases). Germline V gives CDR1 SGHRS, CDR2 YFSETQ. The CDR3 has 13 residues. V was shortened by 4 bases and J by 6 bases, with 12 bases between the two germline ends. The CDR3 DNA is TGCGCCAGCAGCCCTAGGGGTGGTGATACGCAGTATTTT. Its translation is CASSPRGGDTQYF. Filled out from reference TRBV5-1 and TRBJ2-3, the complete variable domain reads KAGVTQTPRYLIKTRGQQVTLSCSPISGHRSVSWYQQTPGQGLQFLFEYFSETQRNKGNFPGRFSGRQFSNSRSEMNVSTLELGDSALYLCASSPRGGDTQYFGPGTRLTVL.

V and J are TRBV3-1 (or the pseudogene TRBV3-2) and TRBJ1-5; D not certain. CDR1 LGHDT and CDR2 YNNKEL come from the germline V gene (reference sequence). The CDR3 sequence is 14 residues long. Trimming removed 4 bases at V and 9 bases at J, with 16 bases between. The CDR3 bases are TGTGCCAGCAGCCGGGCGATGGTTGAGGGGCCCCAGCATTTT. It translates to CASSRAMVEGPQHF.

V usage is TRBV24-1 and J usage is TRBJ2-5; TRBD1 matches at 7 bases. The CDR3 is made up of 16 amino acids. The germline V gene has CDR1 KGHDR and CDR2 SFDVKD. The V gene end was trimmed by 2 bases and the J gene end by 5 bases; junction bases not matched to a gene: 10. The DNA for the CDR3 is TGTGCCACCAGTGATTCCCCGATAGGGGGCGGTGAGACCCAGTACTTC. It codes for CATSDSPIGGGETQYF.

This clone is a singleton in its sample. The V and J genes are TRBV19 and TRBJ1-2; TRBD1 is a possible D gene (5 bases). V lost 6 bases to trimming and J lost 5 bases, with 16 bases between them. Germline CDR1 reads LNHDA; CDR2 reads SQIVND (reference sequence). The CDR3 has 14 amino acids. The CDR3 coding sequence is TGTGCCAGTAGCCCCCGGGGGTTTGGGTATGGCTACACCTTC. Translated: CASSPRGFGYGYTF.

Worth noting for this clone: Other nucleotide sequences from this sample produce the same CDR3. The J gene is TRBJ2-4, the V gene TRBV4-1; 13 bases are a match to TRBD2. V shed 1 base, J shed 0 bases, and the junction held 3 bases outside the gene matches. The V gene's germline CDR1 is MGHRA and CDR2 YSYEKL. The length of the CDR3 is 18 residues. The CDR3 spells CASSQGLAGGLAKNIQYF. The CDR3 DNA reads TGCGCCAGCAGCCAAGGACTAGCGGGGGGATTAGCCAAAAACATTCAGTACTTC.

On this clone: Other DNA variants within this sample encode the same CDR3. The chain carries TRBV19 and TRBJ1-2, with 7 bases aligning to TRBD1. The CDR3 runs to 14 residues. CDR1 is LNHDA, CDR2 SQIVND, per germline (reference sequence). V lost 4 bases, J lost 2 bases, and 4 bases stayed unmatched. Here the CDR3 reads CASSTRQGNYGYTF. The DNA for the CDR3 is TGTGCCAGTAGTACCCGACAGGGCAACTATGGCTACACCTTC.

The chain combines TRBV5-1 with TRBJ1-6; 10 bases match TRBD1. Trimming took 4 bases from V and 10 from J; bases not matched to a gene: 11. CDR1 is SGHRS, CDR2 YFSETQ, per germline. The CDR3 loop spans 16 amino acids. Written as DNA, the CDR3 is TGCGCCAGCAGCCATGGGACAGGGGATCTAGTATCACCCCTCCACTTT. Its protein is CASSHGTGDLVSPLHF. Combining the CDR3 with reference TRBV5-1 and TRBJ1-6 gives the whole variable domain KAGVTQTPRYLIKTRGQQVTLSCSPISGHRSVSWYQQTPGQGLQFLFEYFSETQRNKGNFPGRFSGRQFSNSRSEMNVSTLELGDSALYLCASSHGTGDLVSPLHFGNGTRLTVT.

J is TRBJ1-2 and V is TRBV5-6; 10 bases are shared with TRBD1. This CDR3 has 15 residues. J lost 4 bases, V lost 0 bases, and 3 bases had no gene match. Germline V lookup: CDR1 SGHDT, CDR2 YYEEEE. CDR3 region: CASSLVGDRGYGYTF. DNA for the CDR3: TGTGCCAGCAGCTTGGTGGGGGACAGGGGCTATGGCTACACCTTC.

On this clone: Other DNA sequences from this sample encode an identical CDR3 as well. The chain has TRBV7-2 and TRBJ2-3, with TRBD2 matching over 9 bases. The germline gives CDR1 SGHTA, CDR2 FQGNSA. The CDR3 extends over 16 amino acids. The V gene end was trimmed by 0 bases and the J gene end by 3 bases; junction bases not matched to a gene: 4. As DNA, the CDR3 is TGTGCCAGCAGCTTAGCTGCCAGCGGGGGGACAGATACGCAGTATTTT. Amino acid sequence: CASSLAASGGTDTQYF.